The present entry profiles one T cell receptor beta chain with its context. Its antigen remains unidentified. Base-call qualities are not available, and no considerably larger clone is one nucleotide away. The sample comes from a study of T cells after yellow fever vaccination (dated by TCRdb to the late 2010s). Context from the whole study: Libraries from fractions with low cell numbers were prepared with the SMART-Seq v4 Ultra Low Input RNA kit. Blood was drawn at multiple timepoints before and after primary and secondary immunization, with bulk PBMC replicates and cell subsets isolated. To follow T-cell clones before and after both primary and booster YFV17D yellow fever vaccination, bulk TCR alpha and beta repertoires underwent longitudinal sequencing. Two healthy male donors made up the cohort, one aged 18 to 30 years and the other aged 30 to 40 years.

TCR cDNA was made using 5'RACE template switching, a step that added a universal primer site and unique molecular identifiers. cDNA synthesis was primed from both the TCR alpha and TCR beta constant segments. Two PCR steps were used to amplify libraries, with sample barcodes and sequencing adapters being added in the second step. Sequencing of libraries was done on Illumina HiSeq 2500 (2x100 bp) or NovaSeq (2x150 bp). The original methods were these. Reads were demultiplexed and collapsed into UMI consensus sequences with MIGEC, and V(D)J alignment was performed with MiXCR. Vaccine-responding clonotypes were defined with edgeR using replicate PBMC samples, requiring FDR below 0.01 and a log2 fold change above 5 up to day 15. Bulk clonotypes were assigned CD4 or CD8 identity according to which sequenced CD4 or CD8 repertoire held them at higher abundance. TCRdb took the public reads, trimmed them with fastp at Q25, ran MiXCR for clone calling and kept in-frame beta chains. Rows with a matching CDR3 protein are joined into one entry that keeps the most common DNA and genes. The V and J calls here are based on TCRdb, not the publication. This sample gives approximately 61,000 distinct CDR3 sequences in total; around 6.9% of them show up just once. The ten most abundant clones make up around 44% of the sample.

The treatment or condition label on this specimen signifies: live attenuated yellow fever vaccine strain. A standard Ficoll-Paque protocol was used to isolate PBMCs from peripheral blood. Dynabeads CD4 and CD8 positive selection kits were used to isolate the CD4 and CD8 T-cell fractions. TriZol was used to extract RNA from bulk PBMCs, from CD4 and CD8 fractions, and from dextramer-positive and dextramer-negative fractions. Beyond this particular receptor, the publication reports: Most clones expanded after primary vaccination (roughly 96% of CD4 and 88% of CD8) were re-detected after the booster, suggesting that broad memory maintenance occurred. Computational filtering was needed because FACS-sorted repertoires could contain abundant contaminating clonotypes from the bulk population. Because the study included only a couple of donors, the extent to which the findings can be generalized is limited. Compared with the primary T-cell response, the secondary T-cell response was weaker but faster, peaking on day 5 rather than day 15. A small fraction of clonotypes appeared in both the CD4 and CD8 compartments, likely as a result of convergent recombination.

The source material was CD8+ T cells sorted from PBMCs, sampled on the day of the first yellow fever vaccination. The receptor comes from a young man who received the YFV17D yellow fever vaccine.

DNA sequence: TGTGCCAGCAGCTTAGGATTGGGCACTGAAGCTTTCTTT. The resulting protein is CASSLGLGTEAFF. The sequence links TRBV7-2 to TRBJ1-1; the D gene is not confidently resolved. The CDR3, from cysteine to phenylalanine, totals 13 residues. Of the read, only the CDR3 DNA is kept; its 39 bases are in frame from base 1. Via the germline V gene, CDR1 is SGHTA and CDR2 FQGNSA. V is pared back by 1 base and J by 4 bases, with 7 bases lying between the germline termini.